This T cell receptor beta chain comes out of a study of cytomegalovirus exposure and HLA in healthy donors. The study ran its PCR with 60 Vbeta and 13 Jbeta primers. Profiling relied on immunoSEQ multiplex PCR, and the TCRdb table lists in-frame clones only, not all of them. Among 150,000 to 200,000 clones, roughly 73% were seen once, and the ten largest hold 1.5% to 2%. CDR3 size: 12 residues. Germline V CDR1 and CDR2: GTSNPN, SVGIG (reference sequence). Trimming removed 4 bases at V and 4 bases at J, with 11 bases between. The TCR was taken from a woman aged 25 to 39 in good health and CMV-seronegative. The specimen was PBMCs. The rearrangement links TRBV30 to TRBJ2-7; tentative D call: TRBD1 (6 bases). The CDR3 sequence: CAWTPDRYEQYF. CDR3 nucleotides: TGTGCCTGGACCCCGGACAGATACGAGCAGTACTTC.